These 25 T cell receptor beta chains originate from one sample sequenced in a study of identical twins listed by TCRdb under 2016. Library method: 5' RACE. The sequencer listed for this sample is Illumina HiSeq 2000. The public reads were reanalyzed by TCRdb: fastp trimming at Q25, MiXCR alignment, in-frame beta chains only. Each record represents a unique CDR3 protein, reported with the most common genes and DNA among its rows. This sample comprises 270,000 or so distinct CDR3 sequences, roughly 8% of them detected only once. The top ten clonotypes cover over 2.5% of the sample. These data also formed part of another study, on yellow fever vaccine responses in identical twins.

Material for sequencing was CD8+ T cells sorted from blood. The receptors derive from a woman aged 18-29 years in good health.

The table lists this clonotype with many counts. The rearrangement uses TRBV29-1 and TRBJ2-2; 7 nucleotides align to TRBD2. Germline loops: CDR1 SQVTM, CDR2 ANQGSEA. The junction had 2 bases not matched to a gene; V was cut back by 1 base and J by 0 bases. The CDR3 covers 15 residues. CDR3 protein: CSVEGAGANTGELFF. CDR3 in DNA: TGCAGCGTTGAAGGTGCGGGGGCGAACACCGGGGAGCTGTTTTTT.

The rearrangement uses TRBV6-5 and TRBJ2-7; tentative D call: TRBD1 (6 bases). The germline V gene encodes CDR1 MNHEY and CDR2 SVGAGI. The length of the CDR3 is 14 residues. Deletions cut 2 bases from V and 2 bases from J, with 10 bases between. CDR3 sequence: CASSYGRGAYEQYF. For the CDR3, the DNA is TGTGCCAGCAGTTACGGCAGGGGAGCCTACGAGCAGTACTTC.

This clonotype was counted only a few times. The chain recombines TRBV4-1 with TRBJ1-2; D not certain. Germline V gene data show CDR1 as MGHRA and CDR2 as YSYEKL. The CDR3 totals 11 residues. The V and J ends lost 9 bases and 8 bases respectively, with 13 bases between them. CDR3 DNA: TGCGCCAGGACGGGGTCGGAAGGCTACACCTTC. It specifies CARTGSEGYTF.

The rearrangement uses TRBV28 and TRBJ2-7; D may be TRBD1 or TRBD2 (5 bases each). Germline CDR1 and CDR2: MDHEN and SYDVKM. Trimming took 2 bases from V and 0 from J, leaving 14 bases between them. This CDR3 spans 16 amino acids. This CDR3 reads CASSLRDRRNSYEQYF. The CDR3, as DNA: TGTGCCAGCAGTTTAAGGGACCGAAGAAACTCCTACGAGCAGTACTTC.

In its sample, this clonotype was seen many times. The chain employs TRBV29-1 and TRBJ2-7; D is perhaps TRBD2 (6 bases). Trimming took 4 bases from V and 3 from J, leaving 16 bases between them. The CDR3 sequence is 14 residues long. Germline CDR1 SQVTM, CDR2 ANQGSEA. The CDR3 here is CSVAGSSGDYEQYF. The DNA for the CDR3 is TGCAGCGTTGCAGGCTCCTCGGGGGACTACGAGCAGTACTTC.

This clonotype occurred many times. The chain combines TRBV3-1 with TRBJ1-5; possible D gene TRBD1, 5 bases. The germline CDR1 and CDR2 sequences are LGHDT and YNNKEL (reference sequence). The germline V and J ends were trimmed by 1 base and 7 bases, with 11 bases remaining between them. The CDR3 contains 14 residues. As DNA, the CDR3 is TGTGCCAGCAGCCAAGGTCCAGGGTTACAGCCCCAGCATTTT. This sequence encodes CASSQGPGLQPQHF.

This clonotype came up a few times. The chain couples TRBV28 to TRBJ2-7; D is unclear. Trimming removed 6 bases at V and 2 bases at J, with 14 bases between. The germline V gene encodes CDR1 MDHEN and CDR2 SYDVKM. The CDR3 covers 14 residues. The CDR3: CASSQQGLTYEQYF. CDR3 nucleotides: TGTGCCAGCAGCCAGCAAGGCCTAACCTACGAGCAGTACTTC. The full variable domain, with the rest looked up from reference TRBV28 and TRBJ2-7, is DVKVTQSSRYLVKRTGEKVFLECVQDMDHENMFWYRQDPGLGLRLIYFSYDVKMKEKGDIPEGYSVSREKKERFSLILESASTNQTSMYLCASSQQGLTYEQYFGPGTRLTVT.

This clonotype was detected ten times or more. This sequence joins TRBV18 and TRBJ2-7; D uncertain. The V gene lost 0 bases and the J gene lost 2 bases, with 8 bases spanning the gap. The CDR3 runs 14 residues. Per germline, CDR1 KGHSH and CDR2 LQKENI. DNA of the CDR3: TGTGCCAGCTCACCACCGAACGGTCCCTACGAGCAGTACTTC. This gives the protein CASSPPNGPYEQYF.

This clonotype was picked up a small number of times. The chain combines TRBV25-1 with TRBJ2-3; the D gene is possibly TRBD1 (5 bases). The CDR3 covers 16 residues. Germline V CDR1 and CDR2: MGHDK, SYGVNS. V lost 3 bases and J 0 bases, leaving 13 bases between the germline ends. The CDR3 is CASSDYQGTSTDTQYF. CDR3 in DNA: TGTGCCAGCAGTGATTATCAGGGAACTAGCACAGATACGCAGTATTTT.

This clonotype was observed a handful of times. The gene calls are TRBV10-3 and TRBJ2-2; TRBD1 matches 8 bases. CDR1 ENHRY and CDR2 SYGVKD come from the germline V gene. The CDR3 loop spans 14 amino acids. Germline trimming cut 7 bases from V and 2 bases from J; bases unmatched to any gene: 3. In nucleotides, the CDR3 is TGTGCCATCATGGACAGGGAAAACACCGGGGAGCTGTTTTTT. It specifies CAIMDRENTGELFF.

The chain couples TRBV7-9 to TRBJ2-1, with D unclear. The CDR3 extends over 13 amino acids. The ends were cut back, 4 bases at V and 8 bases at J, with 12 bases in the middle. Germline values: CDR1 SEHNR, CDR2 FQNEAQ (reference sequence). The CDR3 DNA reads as TGTGCCAGCAGCTGGGAAAGAGTGGATGAGCAGTTCTTC. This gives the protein CASSWERVDEQFF.

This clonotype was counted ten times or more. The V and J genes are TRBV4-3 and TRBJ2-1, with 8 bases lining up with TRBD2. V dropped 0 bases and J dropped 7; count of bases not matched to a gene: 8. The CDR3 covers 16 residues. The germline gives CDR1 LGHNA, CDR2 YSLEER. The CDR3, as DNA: TGCGCCAGCAGCCAAGATTATGGAGCGGGAGCGAATGAGCAGTTCTTC. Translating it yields CASSQDYGAGANEQFF.

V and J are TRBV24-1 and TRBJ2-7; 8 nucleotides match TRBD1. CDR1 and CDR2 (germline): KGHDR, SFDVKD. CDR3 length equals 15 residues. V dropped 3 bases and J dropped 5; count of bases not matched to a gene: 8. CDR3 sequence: CATSDPGTGPHEQYF. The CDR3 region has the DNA TGTGCCACCAGTGATCCCGGGACAGGTCCGCACGAGCAGTACTTC.

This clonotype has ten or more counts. The CDR3 DNA sequence: TGTGCCAGCAGTTTGGCAGGGGAGGGTCAGCCCCAGCATTTT. Residues: CASSLAGEGQPQHF. The chain carries TRBV27 and TRBJ1-5; perhaps TRBD1 as D (6 bases). Trimming removed 3 bases at V and 6 bases at J, with 12 bases between. The CDR3 consists of 14 residues. The germline CDR1 and CDR2 sequences are MNHEY and SMNVEV (reference sequence).

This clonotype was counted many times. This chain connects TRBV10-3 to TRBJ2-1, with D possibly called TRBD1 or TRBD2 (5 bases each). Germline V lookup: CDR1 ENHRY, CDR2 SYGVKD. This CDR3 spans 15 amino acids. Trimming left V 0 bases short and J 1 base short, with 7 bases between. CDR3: CAISESGVSYNEQFF. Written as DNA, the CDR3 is TGTGCCATCAGTGAGTCGGGGGTGTCCTACAATGAGCAGTTCTTC.

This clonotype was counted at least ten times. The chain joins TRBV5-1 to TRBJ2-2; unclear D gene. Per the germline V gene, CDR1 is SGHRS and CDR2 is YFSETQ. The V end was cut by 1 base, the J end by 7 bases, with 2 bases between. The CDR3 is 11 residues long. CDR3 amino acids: CASSLYGELFF. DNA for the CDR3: TGCGCCAGCAGCTTGTACGGGGAGCTGTTTTTT.

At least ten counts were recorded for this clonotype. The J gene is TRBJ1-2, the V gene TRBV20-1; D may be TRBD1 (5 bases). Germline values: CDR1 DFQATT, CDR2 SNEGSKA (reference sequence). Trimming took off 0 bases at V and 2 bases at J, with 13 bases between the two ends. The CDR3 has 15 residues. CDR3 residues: CSARDLQDTNYGYTF. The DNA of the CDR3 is TGCAGTGCTAGAGATCTCCAGGACACGAACTATGGCTACACCTTC.

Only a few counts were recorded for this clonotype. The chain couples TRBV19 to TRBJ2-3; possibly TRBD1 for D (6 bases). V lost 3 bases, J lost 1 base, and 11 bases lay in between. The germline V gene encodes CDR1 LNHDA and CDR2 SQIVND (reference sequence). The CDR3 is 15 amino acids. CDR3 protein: CASSIRTEGTDTQYF. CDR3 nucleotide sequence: TGTGCCAGTAGTATCAGGACAGAAGGCACAGATACGCAGTATTTT. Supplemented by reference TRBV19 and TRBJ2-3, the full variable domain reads DGGITQSPKYLFRKEGQNVTLSCEQNLNHDAMYWYRQDPGQGLRLIYYSQIVNDFQKGDIAEGYSVSREKKESFPLTVTSAQKNPTAFYLCASSIRTEGTDTQYFGPGTRLTVL.

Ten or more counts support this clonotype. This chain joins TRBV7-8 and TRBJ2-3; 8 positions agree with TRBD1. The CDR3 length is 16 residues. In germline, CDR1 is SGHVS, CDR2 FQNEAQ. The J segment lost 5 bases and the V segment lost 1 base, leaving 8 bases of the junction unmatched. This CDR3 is CASSLVRTGTKDTQYF. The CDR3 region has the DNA TGTGCCAGCAGCTTAGTAAGGACAGGGACAAAAGATACGCAGTATTTT.

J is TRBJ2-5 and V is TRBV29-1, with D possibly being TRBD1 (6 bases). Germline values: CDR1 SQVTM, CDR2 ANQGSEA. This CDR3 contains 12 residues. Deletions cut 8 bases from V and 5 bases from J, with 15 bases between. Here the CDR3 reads CSSLTGRETQYF. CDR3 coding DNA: TGCAGCTCACTGACAGGTCGGGAGACCCAGTACTTC.

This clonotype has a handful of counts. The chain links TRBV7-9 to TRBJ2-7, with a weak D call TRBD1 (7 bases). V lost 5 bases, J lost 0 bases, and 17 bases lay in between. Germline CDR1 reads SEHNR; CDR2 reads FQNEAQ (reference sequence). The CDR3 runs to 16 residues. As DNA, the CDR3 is TGTGCCAGCAGCCGGTCAGGGGGGTACTTCTCCTACGAGCAGTACTTC. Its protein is CASSRSGGYFSYEQYF.

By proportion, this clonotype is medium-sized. The CDR3 reads CSVGRMNTEAFF. As DNA, the CDR3 is TGCAGCGTTGGACGGATGAACACTGAAGCTTTCTTT. The chain uses TRBV29-1 and TRBJ1-1, with D unresolved. The CDR3 runs 12 residues. From germline, CDR1 is SQVTM and CDR2 ANQGSEA. Trimming left V 4 bases short and J 0 bases short, with 6 bases between.

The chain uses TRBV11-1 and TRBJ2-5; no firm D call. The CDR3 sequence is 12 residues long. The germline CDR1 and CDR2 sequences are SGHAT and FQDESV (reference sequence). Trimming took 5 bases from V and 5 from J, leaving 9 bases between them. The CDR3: CASSRDSETQYF. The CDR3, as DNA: TGTGCCAGCAGCCGAGATTCGGAGACCCAGTACTTC.

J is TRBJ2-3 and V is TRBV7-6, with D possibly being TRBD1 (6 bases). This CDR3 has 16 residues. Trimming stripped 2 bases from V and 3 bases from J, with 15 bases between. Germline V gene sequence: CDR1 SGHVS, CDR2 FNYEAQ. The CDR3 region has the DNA TGTGCCAGCAGCTTAAGGGCAGGGGAAGGAACAGATACGCAGTATTTT. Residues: CASSLRAGEGTDTQYF.

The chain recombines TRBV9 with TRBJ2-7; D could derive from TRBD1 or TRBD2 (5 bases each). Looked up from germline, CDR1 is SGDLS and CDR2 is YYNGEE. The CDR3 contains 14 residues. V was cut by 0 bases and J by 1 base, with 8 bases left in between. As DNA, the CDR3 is TGTGCCAGCAGCGTAGGGGGGTGGTCCTACGAGCAGTACTTC. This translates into CASSVGGWSYEQYF.